This T cell receptor (beta chain) was captured in a study of T cells in Graves' hyperthyroidism and ophthalmopathy. Using RNA transcripts as the source, TCR beta CDR3 regions were amplified. The HTBI primer set drove a first-round RT-PCR of the TCR CDR3. TCRdb ran MiXCR on the multiplex PCR reads and lists one entry per CDR3 protein. Of 480,000 or so distinct CDR3 sequences in the sample, about 46% were seen once. The CDR3 is made up of 13 amino acids. V shed 5 bases and J shed 2 bases, with 9 bases lying between them. Looked up from germline, CDR1 is KGHSH and CDR2 is LQKENI. The diagnoses drew upon clinical symptoms, serum thyroxine and TRAb, thyroid ultrasound and orbital computed tomography.

The source is an adult woman with Graves' disease, either hyperthyroidism or ophthalmopathy (not recorded which). The material sequenced was peripheral blood or thyroid tissue (not recorded which). The chain combines TRBV18 with TRBJ2-5; D gene uncertain. The CDR3 nucleotides read TGTGCCAGCTCAGGGTCCGTACAAGAGACCCAGTACTTC. Translating it yields CASSGSVQETQYF.